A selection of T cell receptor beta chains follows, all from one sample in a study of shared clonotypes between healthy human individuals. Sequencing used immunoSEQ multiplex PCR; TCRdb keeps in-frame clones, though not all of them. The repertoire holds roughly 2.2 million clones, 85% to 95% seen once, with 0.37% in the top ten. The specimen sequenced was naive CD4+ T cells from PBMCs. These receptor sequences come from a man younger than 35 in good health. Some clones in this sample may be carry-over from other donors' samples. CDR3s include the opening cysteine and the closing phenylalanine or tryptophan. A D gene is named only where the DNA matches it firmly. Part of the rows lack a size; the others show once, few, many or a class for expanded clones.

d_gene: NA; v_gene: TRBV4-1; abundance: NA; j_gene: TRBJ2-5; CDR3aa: CASSQANHRAQETQYF; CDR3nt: TGCGCCAGCAGCCAGGCGAACCACAGGGCGCAAGAGACCCAGTACTTC
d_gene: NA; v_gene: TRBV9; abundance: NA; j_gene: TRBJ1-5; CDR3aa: CASSVVIVQPQHF; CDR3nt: TGTGCCAGCAGCGTAGTTATAGTTCAGCCCCAGCATTTT
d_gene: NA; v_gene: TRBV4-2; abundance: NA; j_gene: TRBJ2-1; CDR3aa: CASSLDPRLNEQFF; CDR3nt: TGTGCCAGCAGCCTGGACCCTCGACTCAATGAGCAGTTCTTC
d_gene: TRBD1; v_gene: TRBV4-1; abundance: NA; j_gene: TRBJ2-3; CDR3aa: CASSPLGQGITDTQYF; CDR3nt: TGCGCCAGCAGCCCTTTGGGACAGGGTATCACAGATACGCAGTATTTT
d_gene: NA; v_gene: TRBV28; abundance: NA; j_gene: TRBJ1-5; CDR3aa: CASSPGPDRPQHF; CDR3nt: TGTGCCAGCAGTCCCGGGCCGGACCGGCCCCAGCATTTT
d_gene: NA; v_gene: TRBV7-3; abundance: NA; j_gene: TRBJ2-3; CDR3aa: CASSPEPTDTQYF; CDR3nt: TGTGCCAGCAGCCCAGAGCCCACAGATACGCAGTATTTT
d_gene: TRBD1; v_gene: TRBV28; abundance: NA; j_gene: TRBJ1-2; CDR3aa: CASSPQGAYGYTF; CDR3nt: TGTGCCAGCAGTCCACAGGGGGCCTATGGCTACACCTTC
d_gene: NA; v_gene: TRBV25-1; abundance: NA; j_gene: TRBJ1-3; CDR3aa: CASRDSRNTIYF; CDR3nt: TGTGCCAGCAGGGACAGCAGAAACACCATATATTTT
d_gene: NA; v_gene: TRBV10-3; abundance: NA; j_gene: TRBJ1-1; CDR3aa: CAISQDGNTEAFF; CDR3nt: TGTGCCATCAGTCAGGACGGGAACACTGAAGCTTTCTTT
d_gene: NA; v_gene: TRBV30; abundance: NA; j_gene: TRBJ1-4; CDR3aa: CAWAGEKLFF; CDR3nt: TGTGCCTGGGCGGGAGAAAAACTGTTTTTT
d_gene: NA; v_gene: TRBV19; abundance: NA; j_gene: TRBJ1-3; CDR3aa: CASPPEPGNTIYF; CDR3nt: TGTGCCAGCCCCCCCGAGCCGGGAAACACCATATATTTT
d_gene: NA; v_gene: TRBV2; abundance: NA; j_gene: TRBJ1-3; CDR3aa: CASSEIWGGINTIYF; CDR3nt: TGTGCCAGCAGTGAAATCTGGGGGGGAATAAACACCATATATTTT
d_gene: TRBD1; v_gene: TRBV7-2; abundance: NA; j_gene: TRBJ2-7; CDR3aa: CASSPQSSTGGAGEQYF; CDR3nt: TGTGCCAGCAGCCCGCAATCCTCGACAGGGGGCGCGGGAGAGCAGTACTTC
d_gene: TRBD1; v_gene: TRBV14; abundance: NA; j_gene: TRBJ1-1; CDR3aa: CASSPQGATAAAFF; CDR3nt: TGTGCCAGCAGCCCGCAGGGGGCCACCGCGGCGGCTTTCTTT
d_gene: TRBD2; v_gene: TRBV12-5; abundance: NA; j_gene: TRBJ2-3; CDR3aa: CASGWDYSTDTQYF; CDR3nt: TGTGCTAGTGGTTGGGACTATTCCACAGATACGCAGTATTTT
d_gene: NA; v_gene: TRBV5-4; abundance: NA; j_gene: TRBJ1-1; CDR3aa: CASSWRQGNTEAFF; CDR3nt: TGTGCCAGCAGCTGGCGCCAGGGGAACACTGAAGCTTTCTTT
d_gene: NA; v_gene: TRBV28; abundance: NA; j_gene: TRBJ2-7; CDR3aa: CASSGTRENIYEQYF; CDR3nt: TGTGCCAGCAGTGGGACCCGAGAAAACATCTACGAGCAGTACTTC
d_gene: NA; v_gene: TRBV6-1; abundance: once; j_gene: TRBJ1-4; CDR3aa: CASSGNEKLFF; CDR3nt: TGTGCCAGCAGCGGTAATGAAAAACTGTTTTTT
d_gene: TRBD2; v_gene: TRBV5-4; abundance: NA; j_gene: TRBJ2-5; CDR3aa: CASSPGLAGGHPGETQYF; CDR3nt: TGTGCCAGCAGCCCGGGACTAGCGGGAGGCCACCCGGGGGAGACCCAGTACTTC
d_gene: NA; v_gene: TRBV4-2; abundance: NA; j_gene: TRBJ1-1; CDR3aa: CASSQEVFRNTEAFF; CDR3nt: TGTGCCAGCAGCCAAGAGGTTTTCAGGAACACTGAAGCTTTCTTT
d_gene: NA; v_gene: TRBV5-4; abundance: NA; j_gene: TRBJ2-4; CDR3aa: CASSLDKNIQYF; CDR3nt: TGTGCCAGCAGCTTGGACAAAAACATTCAGTACTTC
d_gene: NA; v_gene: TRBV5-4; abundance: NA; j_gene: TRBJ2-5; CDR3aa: CASTRWVAEQETQYF; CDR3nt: TGTGCCAGCACCCGGTGGGTGGCGGAGCAAGAGACCCAGTACTTC
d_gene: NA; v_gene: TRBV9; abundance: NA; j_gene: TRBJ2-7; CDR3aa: CASSAGTRGGYEQYF; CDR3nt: TGTGCCAGCAGCGCTGGGACGAGGGGGGGCTACGAGCAGTACTTC
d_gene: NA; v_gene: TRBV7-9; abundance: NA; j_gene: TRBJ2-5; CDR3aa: CASSLNVRTRGYF; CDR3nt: TGTGCCAGCAGCTTAAACGTCCGCACTAGGGGGTACTTC
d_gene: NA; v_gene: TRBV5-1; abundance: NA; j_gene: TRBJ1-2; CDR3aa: CASSLEGGYPGYTF; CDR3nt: TGCGCCAGCAGCTTGGAGGGGGGTTATCCTGGCTACACCTTC
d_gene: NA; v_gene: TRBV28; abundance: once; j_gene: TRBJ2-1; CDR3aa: CASSLFRLSYNEQFF; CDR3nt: TGTGCCAGCAGTTTATTTCGGCTCTCCTACAATGAGCAGTTCTTC
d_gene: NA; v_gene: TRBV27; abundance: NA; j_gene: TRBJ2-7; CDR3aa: CASSLGPARTYEQYF; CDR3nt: TGTGCCAGCAGTTTAGGGCCAGCTCGAACCTACGAGCAGTACTTC
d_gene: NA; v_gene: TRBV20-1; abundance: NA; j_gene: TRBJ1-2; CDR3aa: CSARVLPGYTF; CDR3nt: TGCAGTGCTAGAGTTTTGCCCGGCTACACCTTC
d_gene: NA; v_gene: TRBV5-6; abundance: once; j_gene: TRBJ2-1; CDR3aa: CASSWGLVVSEQFF; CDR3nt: TGTGCCAGCAGCTGGGGGTTGGTAGTCTCTGAGCAGTTCTTC
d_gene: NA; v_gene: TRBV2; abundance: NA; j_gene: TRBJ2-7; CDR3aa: CASSEVTERQYF; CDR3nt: TGTGCCAGCAGTGAAGTGACAGAGCGGCAGTACTTC
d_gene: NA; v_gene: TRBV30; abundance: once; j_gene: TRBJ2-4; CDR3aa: CAWKGAKNIQYF; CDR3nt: TGTGCCTGGAAGGGGGCCAAAAACATTCAGTACTTC
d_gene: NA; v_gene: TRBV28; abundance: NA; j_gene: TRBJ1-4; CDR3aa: CASSGSPGEKLFF; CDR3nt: TGTGCCAGCTCAGGGAGCCCTGGTGAAAAACTGTTTTTT
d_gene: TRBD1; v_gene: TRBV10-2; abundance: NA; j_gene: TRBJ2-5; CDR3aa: CASGGGQGEKRKTQYF; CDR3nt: TGCGCCAGCGGGGGGGGACAGGGAGAAAAGCGGAAGACCCAGTACTTC
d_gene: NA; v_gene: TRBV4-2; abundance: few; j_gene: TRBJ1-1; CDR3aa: CASKGEFTEAFF; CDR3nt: TGTGCTAGTAAGGGGGAATTCACTGAAGCTTTCTTT
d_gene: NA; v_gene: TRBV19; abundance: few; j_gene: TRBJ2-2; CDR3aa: CASTVGTGDFTGELFF; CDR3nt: TGTGCCAGTACCGTCGGGACGGGAGATTTCACCGGGGAGCTGTTTTTT
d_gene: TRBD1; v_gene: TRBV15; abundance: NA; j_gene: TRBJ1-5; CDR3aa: CATSGQGGNQPQHF; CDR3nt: TGTGCCACCAGCGGTCAGGGGGGCAATCAGCCCCAGCATTTT
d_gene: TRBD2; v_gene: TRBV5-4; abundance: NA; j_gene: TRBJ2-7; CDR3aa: CASSGGLAGAYEQYF; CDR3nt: TGTGCCAGCAGCGGAGGACTAGCGGGAGCCTACGAGCAGTACTTC
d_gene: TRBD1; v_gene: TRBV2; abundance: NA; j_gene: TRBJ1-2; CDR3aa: CASSDRGLLGYTF; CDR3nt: TGTGCCAGCAGTGACAGGGGGCTCCTTGGCTACACCTTC
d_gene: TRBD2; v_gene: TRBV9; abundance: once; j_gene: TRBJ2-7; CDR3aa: CASSPRRLAGMYEQYF; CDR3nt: TGTGCCAGCAGCCCCAGGCGCCTAGCGGGAATGTACGAGCAGTACTTC
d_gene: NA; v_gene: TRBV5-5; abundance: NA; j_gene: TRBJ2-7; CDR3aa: CASSPPDPYEQYF; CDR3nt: TGTGCCAGCAGCCCGCCGGACCCCTACGAGCAGTACTTC
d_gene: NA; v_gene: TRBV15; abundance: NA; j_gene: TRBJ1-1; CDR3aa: CATSPRTAPNTEAFF; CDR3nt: TGTGCCACCAGCCCTAGGACAGCCCCGAACACTGAAGCTTTCTTT
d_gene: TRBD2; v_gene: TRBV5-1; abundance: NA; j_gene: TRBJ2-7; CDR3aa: CASGEGTSGSDEQYF; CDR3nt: TGCGCCAGCGGTGAAGGGACTAGCGGGAGTGACGAGCAGTACTTC
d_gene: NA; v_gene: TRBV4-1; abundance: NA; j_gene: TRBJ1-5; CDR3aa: CASSQAWGIGNQPQHF; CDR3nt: TGCGCCAGCAGCCAAGCATGGGGAATTGGCAATCAGCCCCAGCATTTT
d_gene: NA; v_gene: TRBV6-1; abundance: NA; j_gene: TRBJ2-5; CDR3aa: CASSRPFQETQYF; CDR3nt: TGTGCCAGCAGCCGACCTTTTCAAGAGACCCAGTACTTC